Listed below are T cell receptor beta chains from one sample, sequenced in a study of T cells in Graves' hyperthyroidism and ophthalmopathy. TCRdb redid the calling of the multiplex PCR reads with MiXCR, one entry per CDR3 protein. Here the sample spans about 420,000 distinct CDR3 sequences, approximately 15% being singletons. Source material: blood. The source of these receptors is a woman younger than 30 with Graves' hyperthyroidism. The CDR3 runs from the conserved cysteine through the conserved F or W. The order of the fields is CDR3 length, J gene, clone size, D gene, V gene, CDR3 protein, CDR3 DNA. A D gene is named only where the DNA matches it firmly. Clone size is not always given. Where it is, it says once, few, many or a class for expanded clones.

16 | TRBJ2-7 | many | TRBD2 | TRBV28 | CASSQLGGGWGYEQYF | TGTGCCAGCAGCCAACTGGGCGGGGGTTGGGGCTACGAGCAGTACTTC
14 | TRBJ1-1 | many | NA | TRBV7-9 | CASSLGGSSTEAFF | TGTGCCAGCAGCTTAGGGGGTTCTTCCACTGAAGCTTTCTTT
17 | TRBJ2-5 | NA | TRBD2 | TRBV4-2 | CASSQSPAGALQETQYF | TGTGCCAGCAGCCAATCCCCCGCGGGAGCCTTACAAGAGACCCAGTACTTC
14 | TRBJ2-7 | NA | NA | TRBV12-3/TRBV12-4 | CASSLLGHLYEQYF | TGTGCCAGCAGTTTATTGGGACACCTCTACGAGCAGTACTTC
16 | TRBJ2-1 | many | TRBD2 | TRBV12-3/TRBV12-4 | CASSFRASGAYNEQFF | TGTGCCAGCAGTTTTAGGGCTAGCGGGGCGTACAATGAGCAGTTCTTC
13 | TRBJ1-2 | many | NA | TRBV18 | CASSPGTGYGYTF | TGTGCCAGCTCACCTGGGACCGGGTATGGCTACACCTTC
14 | TRBJ1-2 | few | TRBD1 | TRBV12-3/TRBV12-4 | CASSSGTAHYGYTF | TGTGCCAGCAGTTCTGGGACAGCTCATTATGGCTACACCTTC
16 | TRBJ2-1 | NA | NA | TRBV7-9 | CASSSPTSGEALEQFF | TGTGCCAGCAGCTCCCCCACTAGTGGGGAGGCTCTTGAGCAGTTCTTC
15 | TRBJ2-1 | NA | TRBD1 | TRBV6-1 | CASSLEGQVYNEQFF | TGTGCCAGCAGCCTAGAGGGACAGGTATACAATGAGCAGTTCTTC
17 | TRBJ2-2 | few | TRBD2 | TRBV20-1 | CSARSSLTSGRAGELFF | TGCAGTGCTAGGTCTTCCCTGACTAGCGGGAGGGCTGGGGAGCTGTTTTTT
18 | TRBJ2-3 | NA | TRBD2 | TRBV9 | CASSAAPTSGRYTDTQYF | TGTGCCAGCAGCGCTGCCCCGACTAGCGGGAGGTACACAGATACGCAGTATTTT
20 | TRBJ2-3 | many | NA | TRBV28 | CASSLYGRDQEDPKGDTQYF | TGTGCCAGCAGTTTATACGGGAGAGATCAAGAGGACCCTAAGGGGGATACGCAGTATTTT
12 | TRBJ2-1 | many | NA | TRBV7-8 | CASSLREYEQFF | TGTGCCAGCAGCTTACGAGAGTATGAGCAGTTCTTC
13 | TRBJ2-7 | NA | TRBD2 | TRBV29-1 | CSAGLAGADEQYF | TGCAGCGCTGGACTAGCGGGGGCCGACGAGCAGTACTTC
14 | TRBJ2-5 | NA | TRBD1 | TRBV18 | CASSPWTGTETQYF | TGTGCCAGCTCACCTTGGACAGGGACAGAGACCCAGTACTTC
14 | TRBJ1-2 | NA | TRBD1 | TRBV7-9 | CASSQLRTGNGYTF | TGTGCCAGCAGCCAACTAAGGACAGGGAACGGGTACACCTTC
12 | TRBJ1-5 | many | NA | TRBV20-1 | CSARGSNQPQHF | TGCAGTGCTAGGGGTAGCAATCAGCCCCAGCATTTT
16 | TRBJ2-5 | many | NA | TRBV20-1 | CSARGGETSPWETQYF | TGCAGTGCCAGGGGAGGGGAAACTAGTCCGTGGGAGACCCAGTACTTC
15 | TRBJ1-2 | many | NA | TRBV5-6 | CASSPGGGGAYGYTF | TGTGCCAGCAGCCCCGGAGGGGGGGGAGCCTATGGCTACACCTTC
16 | TRBJ2-1 | many | TRBD2 | TRBV5-1 | CASSKAPLAGGREQFF | TGCGCCAGCAGCAAGGCACCGCTAGCGGGGGGAAGGGAGCAGTTCTTC
12 | TRBJ1-2 | many | TRBD1 | TRBV28 | CASRRTGGGYTF | TGTGCCAGCAGGCGGACAGGGGGAGGCTACACCTTC
13 | TRBJ1-2 | many | NA | TRBV6-1 | CASSNGQKNGYTF | TGTGCCAGCAGTAACGGACAGAAAAATGGCTACACCTTC
16 | TRBJ1-6 | NA | NA | TRBV5-1 | CASSLGPASWDSPLHF | TGCGCCAGCAGCTTGGGGCCCGCAAGCTGGGATTCACCCCTCCACTTT
15 | TRBJ2-2 | few | NA | TRBV5-1 | CASCFGRANTGELFF | TGCGCCAGCTGCTTCGGAAGGGCCAACACCGGGGAGCTGTTTTTT
13 | TRBJ2-7 | many | TRBD1 | TRBV18 | CASSPPNRGEQYF | TGTGCCAGCTCACCACCGAACAGGGGCGAGCAGTACTTC
14 | TRBJ1-2 | NA | NA | TRBV2 | CASTQNNINYGYTF | TGTGCCAGCACCCAGAACAATATTAACTATGGCTACACCTTC
15 | TRBJ1-3 | few | NA | TRBV6-1 | CASSQGDRSGNTIYF | TGTGCCAGCAGTCAGGGTGATCGCTCTGGAAACACCATATATTTT
15 | TRBJ2-7 | many | TRBD2 | TRBV20-1 | CSARDTASGPYEQYF | TGCAGTGCTAGAGATACGGCTAGCGGTCCCTACGAGCAGTACTTC
14 | TRBJ2-7 | many | TRBD2 | TRBV20-1 | CSGRRLAEPYEQYF | TGCAGTGGCAGACGGCTAGCGGAACCCTACGAGCAGTACTTC
14 | TRBJ2-7 | few | NA | TRBV7-9 | CTSSPGQPSYEQYF | TGTACCAGCAGCCCCGGACAGCCGAGTTACGAGCAGTACTTC
17 | TRBJ2-1 | few | NA | TRBV12-3/TRBV12-4 | CASSPGGGSPAGTGWFF | TGTGCCAGCAGCCCAGGGGGTGGAAGTCCAGCGGGAACCGGGTGGTTCTTC
17 | TRBJ1-6 | many | NA | TRBV7-3 | CASSWPLGVERNSPLHF | TGTGCCAGCAGCTGGCCCCTCGGGGTTGAGAGGAATTCACCCCTCCACTTT
13 | TRBJ1-2 | many | NA | TRBV5-1 | CASSSTANYGYTF | TGTGCCAGCTCGTCGACAGCTAACTATGGCTACACCTTC
10 | TRBJ2-7 | few | NA | TRBV29-1 | CSVDEGQRYF | TGCAGCGTTGACGAGGGACAACGATACTTC
15 | TRBJ2-4 | NA | NA | TRBV6-2/TRBV6-3 | CASSYSNGGADIQYF | TGTGCCAGCAGTTACTCGAATGGGGGCGCGGACATTCAGTACTTC
15 | TRBJ2-5 | many | NA | TRBV10-3 | CAISERTPGLETQYF | TGTGCCATCAGTGAGCGTACCCCCGGCTTGGAGACCCAGTACTTC
11 | TRBJ1-1 | many | NA | TRBV28 | CASSLPSEAFF | TGTGCCAGCAGTTTGCCATCTGAAGCTTTCTTT
14 | TRBJ2-7 | few | NA | TRBV20-1 | CSAIWQGSPYEQYF | TGCAGTGCAATATGGCAGGGAAGTCCCTACGAGCAGTACTTC
18 | TRBJ2-3 | many | TRBD2 | TRBV20-1 | CSARDPTPSGRLIDTQYF | TGCAGTGCTAGAGATCCCACCCCAAGCGGGAGGTTGATAGATACGCAGTATTTT
17 | TRBJ1-6 | many | NA | TRBV6-5 | CASSFRQTLVVNSPLHF | TGTGCCAGCAGTTTCCGTCAGACTCTGGTAGTGAATTCACCCCTCCACTTT
16 | TRBJ1-1 | many | NA | TRBV4-3 | CASSQDRGFGNTEAFF | TGCGCCAGCAGCCAAGACAGGGGATTCGGGAACACTGAAGCTTTCTTT
15 | TRBJ2-1 | few | TRBD1 | TRBV6-4 | CASSYSTGGYNEQFF | TGTGCCAGCAGTTACTCGACAGGGGGCTACAATGAGCAGTTCTTC
17 | TRBJ2-3 | few | NA | TRBV4-3 | CASSQSVGGDAEDTQYF | TGCGCCAGCAGCCAATCCGTGGGCGGGGATGCTGAAGATACGCAGTATTTT
16 | TRBJ1-1 | many | TRBD1 | TRBV5-1 | CASSLSGQGPNTEAFF | TGCGCCAGCAGCTTGTCGGGACAGGGTCCGAACACTGAAGCTTTCTTT
13 | TRBJ1-2 | NA | TRBD1 | TRBV29-1 | CSVEGQGVYGYTF | TGCAGCGTTGAGGGCCAGGGGGTTTATGGCTACACCTTC